This T cell receptor (beta chain) was recovered during a study of CD4 T cells in relation to SARS-CoV-2 and coronaviruses. At the level of the study: PBMCs were cultured with antigen for roughly 9 days before TCR beta sequencing.

Worth noting for this clone: Its antigen is not known.

The CDR3 is made up of 15 amino acids. Germline assignment: CDR1 MNHEY and CDR2 SVGAGI. V lost 5 bases, J lost 5 bases, and 4 bases stayed unmatched. Before the COVID-19 pandemic, during about 2011-2019, CD4+ T cells were taken from unexposed donors. After 10 to 11 days of culture, CD4+ T cells were isolated. Each well had roughly 2.2 million PBMCs in approximately 5% human AB serum with IL-2. Produced via immunoSEQ multiplex PCR; TCRdb's table is partial and in-frame only. The sample shows about 23,000 clones, more than 60% of them seen only once. The sequenced sample was CD4+ T cells from PBMCs, cultured in vitro. The sequence was obtained from a human donor in good health. This chain uses TRBV6-5 with TRBJ2-3; 13 nucleotides line up with TRBD2. The CDR3 DNA reads TGTGCCAGCAGTAAGAGGACTAGCGGGGGAGATACGCAGTATTTT. Its translation: CASSKRTSGGDTQYF.